These T cell receptor beta chains were read from a single sample in a study of T-cell reconstitution after alpha-beta-depleted transplantation in children. One entry per CDR3 protein, called by TCRdb with MiXCR from the PCR reads. The sample yields a few hundred thousand distinct CDR3 sequences, more than 9% seen once. This specimen consisted of PBMCs from the stem cell graft donor, obtained from the stem cell graft. The source is a human donor who donated a stem cell graft to a child with SCID. CDR3s include the opening cysteine and the closing phenylalanine or tryptophan. The D gene is left open where the match is weak. Clone size is given for some rows only: seen once, a few or many times, or a class if the clone is expanded.

v_call: TRBV12-5; j_call: TRBJ1-6; clone_size: NA; d_call: NA; cdr3_aa: CASGPGRRDPGGGNSPLHF; cdr3_nt: TGTGCTAGTGGTCCGGGACGTAGGGACCCAGGTGGGGGAAATTCACCCCTCCACTTT
v_call: TRBV4-1; j_call: TRBJ2-5; clone_size: few; d_call: TRBD2; cdr3_aa: CASSQGAAGVQETQYF; cdr3_nt: TGCGCCAGCAGCCAAGGCGCTGCGGGGGTCCAAGAGACCCAGTACTTC
v_call: TRBV29-1; j_call: TRBJ2-7; clone_size: NA; d_call: TRBD1; cdr3_aa: CNGTASYEQYF; cdr3_nt: TGCAACGGGACAGCATCCTACGAGCAGTACTTC
v_call: TRBV20-1; j_call: TRBJ1-3; clone_size: few; d_call: TRBD1; cdr3_aa: CSARGDRVNTIYF; cdr3_nt: TGCAGTGCTAGAGGGGACAGAGTGAACACCATATATTTT
v_call: TRBV25-1; j_call: TRBJ1-1; clone_size: NA; d_call: TRBD1; cdr3_aa: CASRHRGHNTEAFF; cdr3_nt: TGTGCCAGCAGACACAGGGGGCATAACACTGAAGCTTTCTTT
v_call: TRBV27; j_call: TRBJ1-2; clone_size: many; d_call: NA; cdr3_aa: CASSSSPAGLTNYGYTF; cdr3_nt: TGTGCCAGCAGTTCCTCACCCGCGGGGCTTACCAACTATGGCTACACCTTC
v_call: TRBV5-1; j_call: TRBJ1-5; clone_size: NA; d_call: NA; cdr3_aa: CASSALGNQPQHF; cdr3_nt: TGCGCCAGCAGCGCGTTGGGAAATCAGCCCCAGCATTTT
v_call: TRBV5-1; j_call: TRBJ2-3; clone_size: NA; d_call: NA; cdr3_aa: CASSSRDSRTDTQYF; cdr3_nt: TGCGCCAGCAGCTCCCGGGACTCGCGCACAGATACGCAGTATTTT
v_call: TRBV3-1; j_call: TRBJ2-7; clone_size: NA; d_call: NA; cdr3_aa: CASSQVRTSGEQYF; cdr3_nt: TGTGCCAGCAGCCAAGTGAGGACCTCTGGCGAGCAGTACTTC
v_call: TRBV12-3/TRBV12-4; j_call: TRBJ2-1; clone_size: once; d_call: TRBD1; cdr3_aa: CASSLWQGAYNEQFF; cdr3_nt: TGTGCCAGCAGTTTGTGGCAGGGGGCCTACAATGAGCAGTTCTTC
v_call: TRBV11-3; j_call: TRBJ2-1; clone_size: few; d_call: TRBD1; cdr3_aa: CASRDGQGGVANEQFF; cdr3_nt: TGTGCCAGCAGGGACGGACAGGGTGGAGTGGCCAATGAGCAGTTCTTC
v_call: TRBV7-9; j_call: TRBJ2-1; clone_size: many; d_call: NA; cdr3_aa: CASSLLNEQFF; cdr3_nt: TGTGCCAGCAGCTTACTGAATGAGCAGTTCTTC
v_call: TRBV12-3/TRBV12-4; j_call: TRBJ2-5; clone_size: few; d_call: TRBD2; cdr3_aa: CASSLSGTLQETQYF; cdr3_nt: TGTGCCAGCAGTTTAAGCGGGACCCTCCAAGAGACCCAGTACTTC
v_call: TRBV12-3/TRBV12-4; j_call: TRBJ2-4; clone_size: NA; d_call: TRBD2; cdr3_aa: CASSRTSGGAYVNIQYF; cdr3_nt: TGTGCCAGCAGCCGGACTAGCGGGGGGGCTTATGTGAACATTCAGTACTTC
v_call: TRBV29-1; j_call: TRBJ1-4; clone_size: NA; d_call: NA; cdr3_aa: CSASGGEKLFF; cdr3_nt: TGCAGCGCCTCCGGCGGTGAAAAACTGTTTTTT
v_call: TRBV7-6; j_call: TRBJ2-3; clone_size: few; d_call: TRBD2; cdr3_aa: CASSLTSGSNTQYF; cdr3_nt: TGTGCCAGCAGCTTGACTAGCGGGTCCAATACGCAGTATTTT